Below are 23 T cell receptor beta chains sequenced from a single sample in a study of tumor T cells in aggressive B-cell lymphoma. Using immunoSEQ multiplex PCR, the repertoire was profiled, and TCRdb retains in-frame clones only, with some absent. This repertoire shows 6,600 or so clones, roughly 90% found once; its top ten account for less than 4%. Material: tumor tissue. The receptors here all came from an adult with diffuse large B cell lymphoma. Some clones in this sample may be carry-over from other donors' samples.

The CDR3 nucleotides are TGTGCCAGCAGACGACCGGGACTAGCGGCCTTTCAAGAGACCCAGTACTTC. It codes for CASRRPGLAAFQETQYF. This rearrangement joins TRBV27 to TRBJ2-5, with TRBD2 matching 11 bases. Per the germline V gene, CDR1 is MNHEY and CDR2 is SMNVEV (reference sequence). The CDR3 runs 17 residues. V lost 6 bases, J lost 2 bases, and 11 bases stayed unmatched.

V and J are TRBV9 and TRBJ1-6; 7 positions match TRBD1. From germline, CDR1 is SGDLS and CDR2 YYNGEE. The CDR3 runs to 16 residues. V was clipped by 4 bases and J by 6 bases; unmatched bases: 10. This CDR3 is CASSPWVAGGNSPLHF. CDR3 DNA sequence: TGTGCCAGCAGCCCCTGGGTGGCAGGGGGTAATTCACCCCTCCACTTT.

This clone occurred once. The chain couples TRBV4-3 to TRBJ2-7; D might be TRBD1 (6 bases). The CDR3 covers 14 residues. V was clipped by 3 bases and J by 0 bases, with 9 bases between them. Germline V gene data show CDR1 as LGHNA and CDR2 as YSLEER. CDR3 region: CASSQGASSYEQYF. DNA for the CDR3: TGCGCCAGCAGCCAGGGGGCCAGCTCCTACGAGCAGTACTTC.

The chain couples TRBV29-1 to TRBJ2-1; 12 positions agree with TRBD2. Per germline, CDR1 SQVTM and CDR2 ANQGSEA. The CDR3 totals 14 residues. The trim removed 7 bases at V and 3 bases at J, leaving 4 bases unmatched. The CDR3 DNA follows: TGCAGCGCCCGGACTAGCGGGATCTACAATGAGCAGTTCTTC. Translated, it gives CSARTSGIYNEQFF.

This CDR3 is CASSPGVGRSGNTIYF. The DNA of the CDR3 is TGTGCCAGCAGTCCCGGGGTCGGGAGGAGTGGAAACACCATATATTTT. The rearrangement uses TRBV27 and TRBJ1-3; D uncertain. The CDR3 is 16 amino acids. V was trimmed by 5 bases and J by 3 bases, leaving 17 bases between them. The germline V gene encodes CDR1 MNHEY and CDR2 SMNVEV (reference sequence).

The J gene is TRBJ2-3, the V gene TRBV9, with TRBD1 as a possible D gene (5 bases). V lost 4 bases to trimming and J lost 6 bases, with 6 bases between them. The CDR3 is made up of 11 amino acids. Germline V lookup: CDR1 SGDLS, CDR2 YYNGEE. The chain's CDR3 is CASSHRDTQYF. The CDR3, as DNA: TGTGCCAGCAGCCACAGGGATACGCAGTATTTT.

This clone was seen more than once but under ten times. This chain joins TRBV14 and TRBJ2-2; maybe TRBD2 (6 bases). CDR3 length: 16 amino acids. With 3 bases removed from V and 2 bases from J, the gap between germline ends came to 13 bases. Looked up from germline, CDR1 is SGHDN and CDR2 is FVKESK. The CDR3 sequence is CASSHPTSRNTGELFF. In nucleotides, the CDR3 is TGTGCCAGCAGCCATCCCACTAGCAGAAACACCGGGGAGCTGTTTTTT.

The chain has TRBV7-9 and TRBJ2-1; D is unresolved. Germline loops: CDR1 SEHNR, CDR2 FQNEAQ (reference sequence). Trimming cost V 6 bases and J 7 bases, with 10 bases left between them. The CDR3 extends over 12 amino acids. DNA for the CDR3: TGTGCCAGCAGATCTGACGGGAATGAGCAGTTCTTC. It specifies CASRSDGNEQFF.

This clone was seen once. This chain links TRBV5-4 with TRBJ2-1; 10 positions match TRBD2. In germline, CDR1 is SGHNT, CDR2 YYREEE (reference sequence). This CDR3 has 14 amino acids. Trimming at V came to 2 bases and at J to 5 bases, leaving 1 base not matched to a gene. The CDR3 is CASSLAGGNNEQFF. CDR3 in DNA: TGTGCCAGCAGCTTAGCGGGGGGGAACAATGAGCAGTTCTTC.

J is TRBJ1-3 and V is TRBV9, with D tentatively TRBD1 (5 bases). CDR3 length: 14 residues. CDR1 SGDLS and CDR2 YYNGEE come from the germline V gene. V lost 4 bases and J lost 0, with 8 bases in between. Here the CDR3 reads CASSPGGSGNTIYF. CDR3 coding DNA: TGTGCCAGCAGCCCGGGGGGCTCTGGAAACACCATATATTTT.

The chain carries TRBV19 and TRBJ1-1; perhaps TRBD1 as D (6 bases). Trimming pared 1 base from V and 4 bases from J, leaving 7 bases between. Germline-derived CDR1 and CDR2 are LNHDA and SQIVND (reference sequence). The CDR3 length is 13 residues. The CDR3 DNA is TGTGCCAGTAGTATAGGAGGGGGCACTGAAGCTTTCTTT. It is translated as CASSIGGGTEAFF.

The count of this clone is one. The chain combines TRBV4-3 with TRBJ2-4; 7 nucleotides match TRBD2. The CDR3 spans 16 residues. V trimming: 1 base; J trimming: 0 bases; junction bases outside the gene matches: 3. The germline V gene encodes CDR1 LGHNA and CDR2 YSLEER. CDR3 nucleotide sequence: TGCGCCAGCAGCCAAGGGGGGGGGACAGCCAAAAACATTCAGTACTTC. It encodes CASSQGGGTAKNIQYF.

The rearrangement joins TRBV11-2 to TRBJ2-5; no reliable D call. The last part of the DNA fits TRBJ2-7 better; the J call may be wrong. This CDR3 has 14 residues. CDR1 SGHAT and CDR2 FQNNGV come from the germline V gene. DNA for the CDR3: TGTGCCAGCAGCTCACCTTCAGGTGGTAACGAGCAGTACTTC. Its translation: CASSSPSGGNEQYF.

The genes are TRBV7-9 and TRBJ2-5; D unclear. V lost 2 bases to trimming and J lost 4 bases, with 11 bases between them. CDR1 is SEHNR and CDR2 is FQNEAQ in the germline V gene (reference sequence). The CDR3 covers 14 residues. The CDR3 DNA reads as TGTGCCAGCAGCTTAATCTGGGCAGGAGAGACCCAGTACTTC. Its protein product is CASSLIWAGETQYF.

The CDR3 region is CASSPYNQPQHF. For the CDR3, the DNA is TGTGCCAGTAGTCCTTACAATCAGCCCCAGCATTTT. J is TRBJ1-5 and V is TRBV19; D call uncertain. Trimming shortened V by 5 bases and J by 3 bases, and 5 bases separated the two germline ends. The CDR3 has 12 residues. The germline V gene encodes CDR1 LNHDA and CDR2 SQIVND (reference sequence).

The rearrangement links TRBV9 to TRBJ2-5; D remains unclear. Per the germline V gene, CDR1 is SGDLS and CDR2 is YYNGEE. V lost 2 bases and J lost 4, with 9 bases in between. The CDR3 contains 13 residues. This CDR3 reads CASSVYLGETQYF. The CDR3 nucleotides read TGTGCCAGCAGCGTGTATCTAGGAGAGACCCAGTACTTC.

V usage is TRBV7-2 and J usage is TRBJ2-5, with TRBD2 identical over 10 bases. The V segment lost 5 bases and the J segment 2 bases; nucleotides outside the gene matches: 8. The CDR3 extends over 16 amino acids. The germline V gene has CDR1 SGHTA and CDR2 FQGNSA. The CDR3 sequence is CASSTLLAGFQETQYF. The CDR3 coding sequence is TGTGCCAGCAGCACCCTACTAGCGGGGTTTCAAGAGACCCAGTACTTC.

The chain combines TRBV4-2 with TRBJ2-5; 9 bases map to TRBD1. This CDR3 comprises 16 residues. CDR1 and CDR2 (germline): LGHNA, YNFKEQ. V shed 2 bases and J 5 bases; nucleotides not matched to a gene: 9. CDR3 amino acids: CASSQPRTGDGETQYF. In nucleotides, the CDR3 is TGTGCCAGCAGCCAACCCCGGACAGGGGATGGGGAGACCCAGTACTTC.

The V gene is TRBV9, the J gene TRBJ1-6; possibly TRBD1 for D (6 bases). Germline V gives CDR1 SGDLS, CDR2 YYNGEE. The CDR3 length is 16 residues. The ends were cut back, 4 bases at V and 1 base at J, with 12 bases in the middle. The CDR3, as DNA: TGTGCCAGCAGCCTCGGGGGGCAATCCTATAATTCACCCCTCCACTTT. This encodes CASSLGGQSYNSPLHF.

The genes are TRBV9 and TRBJ2-2; TRBD2 matches at 16 bases. Germline CDR1 SGDLS, CDR2 YYNGEE. Germline trimming cut 4 bases from V and 6 bases from J; bases unmatched to any gene: 6. This CDR3 is built from 17 residues. Here the CDR3 reads CASSPKGLAGGAGELFF. DNA for the CDR3: TGTGCCAGCAGCCCAAAGGGACTAGCGGGAGGGGCCGGGGAGCTGTTTTTT.

This rearrangement joins TRBV7-9 to TRBJ2-3; a possible D gene is TRBD2 (6 bases). The CDR3 consists of 15 residues. V gave up 5 bases and J gave up 2 bases, with 14 bases separating them. Germline V gene data show CDR1 as SEHNR and CDR2 as FQNEAQ (reference sequence). The CDR3 DNA sequence: TGTGCCAGCAGCCTCGCGGGACGGGCCACAGATACGCAGTATTTT. Its protein product is CASSLAGRATDTQYF. The whole variable domain, filled in from reference TRBV7-9 and TRBJ2-3, reads DTGVSQNPRHKITKRGQNVTFRCDPISEHNRLYWYRQTLGQGPEFLTYFQNEAQLEKSRLLSDRFSAERPKGSFSTLEIQRTEQGDSAMYLCASSLAGRATDTQYFGPGTRLTVL.

This chain links TRBV18 with TRBJ1-2; 10 nucleotides line up with TRBD1. The CDR3 contains 16 residues. Per the germline V gene, CDR1 is KGHSH and CDR2 is LQKENI. The J segment lost 3 bases and the V segment lost 3 bases, leaving 7 bases of the junction unmatched. CDR3 bases: TGTGCCAGCTCACCCGGGACAGGGGTATCCCACTATGGCTACACCTTC. Amino acids: CASSPGTGVSHYGYTF.

This chain uses TRBV30 with TRBJ2-7; no clear D. The germline V gene encodes CDR1 GTSNPN and CDR2 SVGIG (reference sequence). The V end was cut by 0 bases, the J end by 3 bases, with 21 bases between. The CDR3 covers 17 residues. In DNA form, the CDR3 reads TGTGCCTGGAGTGTAAGTAGAATCAGCGCAGCCTTCTACGAGCAGTACTTC. It yields the protein CAWSVSRISAAFYEQYF.